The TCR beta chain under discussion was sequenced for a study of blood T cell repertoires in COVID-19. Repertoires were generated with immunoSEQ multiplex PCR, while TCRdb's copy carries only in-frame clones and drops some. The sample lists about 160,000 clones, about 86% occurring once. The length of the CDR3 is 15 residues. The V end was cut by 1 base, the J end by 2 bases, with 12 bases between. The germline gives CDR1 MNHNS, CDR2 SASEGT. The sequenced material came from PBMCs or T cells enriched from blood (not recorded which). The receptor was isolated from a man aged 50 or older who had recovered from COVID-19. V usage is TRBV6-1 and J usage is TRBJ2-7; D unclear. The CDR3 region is CASSEVYSFAYEQYF. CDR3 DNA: TGTGCCAGCAGTGAAGTGTACAGCTTTGCCTACGAGCAGTACTTC.